One sample yielded the 23 T cell receptor beta chains listed below, sequenced in a study of identical twins. MiXCR, applied by TCRdb to the 5' RACE reads, yields one record per CDR3 protein. The table lists fewer than 900,000 distinct CDR3 sequences, 21% of them singletons. These same data were also listed under a study on T cells expressing NK-cell markers.

The sequencing input was PBMCs. Source of these receptors: a woman aged 18-29 years in good health.

The J gene is TRBJ2-1, the V gene TRBV25-1; 13 bases agree with TRBD2. The CDR3 contains 14 residues. The J segment lost 10 bases and the V segment lost 4 bases, leaving 4 bases of the junction unmatched. Looked up from germline, CDR1 is MGHDK and CDR2 is SYGVNS. This chain's CDR3 is CASSGTSGGAEQFF. The CDR3 bases are TGTGCCAGCAGTGGAACTAGCGGGGGGGCCGAGCAGTTCTTC.

This chain connects TRBV7-6 to TRBJ2-6; the match to TRBD1 covers 9 bases. Germline CDR1 reads SGHVS; CDR2 reads FNYEAQ. The CDR3 spans 18 residues. Trimming removed 5 bases from V and 1 base from J; junction bases left unmatched: 9. The CDR3 here is CASSRPGQGGSGANVLTF. In nucleotides, the CDR3 is TGTGCCAGCAGCCGGCCGGGACAGGGAGGTTCTGGGGCCAACGTCCTGACTTTC.

The V gene is TRBV10-3, the J gene TRBJ2-2, with a weak D call TRBD2 (5 bases). The CDR3 has 16 amino acids. Trimming shortened V by 6 bases and J by 0 bases, and 14 bases separated the two germline ends. The germline V gene has CDR1 ENHRY and CDR2 SYGVKD. The CDR3 loop reads CAISVQRSSNTGELFF. The CDR3 bases are TGTGCCATCAGCGTCCAGCGGTCCTCGAACACCGGGGAGCTGTTTTTT.

The J gene is TRBJ2-3, the V gene TRBV5-6; TRBD1 matches 11 bases. CDR1 and CDR2 (germline): SGHDT, YYEEEE. V lost 4 bases, J lost 5 bases, and 6 bases stayed unmatched. The CDR3 is 15 residues long. The CDR3 region is CASSLGGQGVDTQYF. CDR3 in DNA: TGTGCCAGCAGCCTCGGGGGACAGGGGGTAGATACGCAGTATTTT.

A remark on this clonotype: A single base separates this from a much larger clone, so it may be a read error. This chain connects TRBV12-3 or TRBV12-4 to TRBJ2-1; D may match TRBD1 or TRBD2 (6 bases each). The CDR3 covers 15 residues. The CDR3 DNA reads as TGTGCCAGCAGTTTACCCTGGGGGGCCTACAATGAGCAGATCTTC. It specifies CASSLPWGAYNEQIF.

This clonotype was observed a handful of times. The rearrangement joins TRBV29-1 to TRBJ2-6; 11 bases are shared with TRBD1. This CDR3 has 15 residues. Trimming at V came to 5 bases and at J to 3 bases, leaving 3 bases not matched to a gene. Per the germline V gene, CDR1 is SQVTM and CDR2 is ANQGSEA. The DNA for the CDR3 is TGCAGCGTTTGGACAGGGGGCTTTGGGGCCAACGTCCTGACTTTC. Amino acid sequence: CSVWTGGFGANVLTF.

This clonotype was observed many times. The rearrangement uses TRBV20-1 and TRBJ2-7; perhaps TRBD1 as D (6 bases). The CDR3 loop spans 15 amino acids. CDR1 DFQATT and CDR2 SNEGSKA come from the germline V gene (reference sequence). With 2 bases removed from V and 0 bases from J, the gap between germline ends came to 14 bases. CDR3 protein: CSARRRRDNSYEQYF. CDR3 nucleotide sequence: TGCAGTGCTAGACGGCGCCGGGACAACTCCTACGAGCAGTACTTC.

This clonotype showed up just a few times. V and J are TRBV6-5 and TRBJ1-5; D unclear. Germline assignment: CDR1 MNHEY and CDR2 SVGAGI. Trimming stripped 2 bases from V and 2 bases from J, with 10 bases between. The CDR3 sequence is 15 residues long. This CDR3 is CASSYGQPGNQPQHF. CDR3 DNA sequence: TGTGCCAGCAGTTACGGGCAGCCGGGCAATCAGCCCCAGCATTTT.

The rearrangement links TRBV12-3 or TRBV12-4 to TRBJ2-7, with TRBD2 matching over 12 bases. J was trimmed by 7 bases and V by 9 bases; bases with no gene match: 13. The CDR3 loop spans 15 amino acids. Written as DNA, the CDR3 is TGTGCCAGTAGTGCCCCTAGCGGGGGGGCAAGGGAGCAGTACTTC. It specifies CASSAPSGGAREQYF.

This clonotype has just a few counts. This chain links TRBV7-9 with TRBJ2-1, with a weak D call TRBD2 (7 bases). The CDR3 runs to 15 residues. Looked up from germline, CDR1 is SEHNR and CDR2 is FQNEAQ (reference sequence). Trimming took 1 base from V and 10 from J, leaving 17 bases between them. The CDR3 loop reads CASSLGGGRAGEQFF. The DNA of the CDR3 is TGTGCCAGCAGCTTAGGGGGGGGGCGCGCCGGCGAGCAGTTCTTC. Combining the CDR3 with reference TRBV7-9 and TRBJ2-1 gives the whole variable domain DTGVSQNPRHKITKRGQNVTFRCDPISEHNRLYWYRQTLGQGPEFLTYFQNEAQLEKSRLLSDRFSAERPKGSFSTLEIQRTEQGDSAMYLCASSLGGGRAGEQFFGPGTRLTVL.

This clonotype was detected only a few times. The chain carries TRBV6-1 and TRBJ2-5, with D perhaps TRBD1 (6 bases). Germline loops: CDR1 MNHNS, CDR2 SASEGT. This CDR3 region has 13 residues. Trimming left V 7 bases short and J 5 bases short, with 14 bases between. The CDR3 reads CASINNRGETQYF. CDR3 DNA sequence: TGTGCCAGCATAAACAATAGGGGGGAGACCCAGTACTTC.

The V call is TRBV6-1, the J call TRBJ1-4, with no clear D. The CDR3 has 17 residues. The ends were cut back, 8 bases at V and 5 bases at J, with 24 bases in the middle. The germline CDR1 and CDR2 sequences are MNHNS and SASEGT. CDR3 sequence reads: CASLPSLPGPDNEKLFF. The CDR3 DNA reads TGTGCCAGCCTACCCTCTTTACCGGGCCCGGACAATGAAAAACTGTTTTTT.

A few counts support this clonotype. The genes are TRBV25-1 and TRBJ2-1; tentative D call: TRBD2 (6 bases). With 4 bases removed from V and 0 bases from J, the gap between germline ends came to 10 bases. Germline CDR1 is MGHDK and CDR2 is SYGVNS. The CDR3 spans 15 residues. DNA of the CDR3: TGTGCCAGCAGTGTGGGGAGGAGCTCCTACAATGAGCAGTTCTTC. It is translated as CASSVGRSSYNEQFF. Full variable domain (missing parts from reference TRBV25-1 and TRBJ2-1): EADIYQTPRYLVIGTGKKITLECSQTMGHDKMYWYQQDPGMELHLIHYSYGVNSTEKGDLSSESTVSRIRTEHFPLTLESARPSHTSQYLCASSVGRSSYNEQFFGPGTRLTVL.

The chain carries TRBV27 and TRBJ1-1, with D maybe TRBD1 (6 bases). This CDR3 region has 14 residues. The V end lost 5 bases, the J end lost 4 bases, and 14 bases lay between the germline ends. In germline, CDR1 is MNHEY, CDR2 SMNVEV (reference sequence). The CDR3 bases are TGTGCCAGCAGTGGGGGACACCGCGGCACTGAAGCTTTCTTT. Its translation: CASSGGHRGTEAFF.

This clonotype was counted many times. This chain connects TRBV20-1 to TRBJ2-3; a weak D match, TRBD2 (6 bases). The CDR3 sequence is 12 residues long. The V end lost 6 bases, the J end lost 7 bases, and 14 bases lay between the germline ends. CDR1 and CDR2 (germline): DFQATT, SNEGSKA (reference sequence). In DNA form, the CDR3 reads TGCAGTGCACCGGGACTTTCGAATACGCAGTATTTT. This sequence encodes CSAPGLSNTQYF.

This clonotype was picked up a small number of times. The V and J genes are TRBV6-2 or TRBV6-3 and TRBJ2-2; the D is unclear. The CDR3 length is 15 residues. The ends were cut back, 2 bases at V and 0 bases at J, with 7 bases in the middle. Germline-derived CDR1 and CDR2 are MNHEY and SVGEGT. The CDR3 is CASSYGAPNTGELFF. The CDR3 nucleotides read TGTGCCAGCAGTTACGGAGCCCCGAACACCGGGGAGCTGTTTTTT.

The rearrangement joins TRBV10-3 to TRBJ1-1; D is ambiguous. There are 14 residues in the CDR3. Germline V lookup: CDR1 ENHRY, CDR2 SYGVKD. Trimming stripped 3 bases from V and 1 base from J, with 9 bases between. DNA for the CDR3: TGTGCCATCAGTGAAGAAACGGGGAACACTGAAGCTTTCTTT. It specifies CAISEETGNTEAFF.

This clonotype turned up a few times. This chain connects TRBV20-1 to TRBJ2-7; no reliable D call. Germline V gene sequence: CDR1 DFQATT, CDR2 SNEGSKA (reference sequence). V was pared by 0 bases and J by 5 bases, with 26 bases between. The CDR3 sequence is 18 residues long. The CDR3, as DNA: TGCAGTGCTAGAGATCGAAACAGCCTCTGGATCAGGCCCCACGAGCAGTACTTC. Translating it yields CSARDRNSLWIRPHEQYF.

V usage is TRBV5-1 and J usage is TRBJ1-2; TRBD1 agrees at 7 bases. V lost 0 bases to trimming and J lost 4 bases; unmatched junction nucleotides: 6. CDR1 is SGHRS, CDR2 YFSETQ, per germline. The CDR3 consists of 15 residues. CDR3 nucleotide sequence: TGCGCCAGCAGCTTGGACCCGGGACAGTCCTATGGCTACACCTTC. Translated: CASSLDPGQSYGYTF. Supplemented by reference TRBV5-1 and TRBJ1-2, the full variable domain reads KAGVTQTPRYLIKTRGQQVTLSCSPISGHRSVSWYQQTPGQGLQFLFEYFSETQRNKGNFPGRFSGRQFSNSRSEMNVSTLELGDSALYLCASSLDPGQSYGYTFGSGTRLTVV.

The rearrangement joins TRBV7-9 to TRBJ2-1; D remains ambiguous. V lost 5 bases and J lost 6, with 11 bases in between. CDR1 SEHNR and CDR2 FQNEAQ come from the germline V gene (reference sequence). The CDR3 has 13 residues. CDR3 nucleotides: TGTGCCAGCAGCCAAATCTCTAGCAATGAGCAGTTCTTC. Translation gives CASSQISSNEQFF.

This clonotype has only a few counts. CDR3 in DNA: TGTGCCAGCAACTCGAACACTGAAGCTTTCTTT. It encodes CASNSNTEAFF. The rearrangement links TRBV12-3 or TRBV12-4 to TRBJ1-1; the D is unclear. This CDR3 is 11 amino acids long. The ends were cut back, 7 bases at V and 1 base at J, with 4 bases in the middle.

This clonotype was seen more than once but under ten times. The chain links TRBV6-5 to TRBJ2-7; possibly TRBD1 or TRBD2 for D (5 bases each). This CDR3 is 15 amino acids long. Trimming cost V 4 bases and J 0 bases, with 13 bases left between them. Germline lookup yields CDR1 MNHEY and CDR2 SVGAGI. As DNA, the CDR3 is TGTGCCAGCAGTTTTTTTTGGGGGAGCTCCTACGAGCAGTACTTC. Amino acid sequence: CASSFFWGSSYEQYF.

A few counts support this clonotype. The rearrangement uses TRBV18 and TRBJ2-5; D remains unclear. Trimming cost V 3 bases and J 5 bases, with 10 bases left between them. Germline V gives CDR1 KGHSH, CDR2 LQKENI. CDR3 length: 13 residues. The CDR3 protein is CASSPRPSETQYF. The CDR3 region has the DNA TGTGCCAGCTCACCCAGGCCCTCGGAGACCCAGTACTTC.